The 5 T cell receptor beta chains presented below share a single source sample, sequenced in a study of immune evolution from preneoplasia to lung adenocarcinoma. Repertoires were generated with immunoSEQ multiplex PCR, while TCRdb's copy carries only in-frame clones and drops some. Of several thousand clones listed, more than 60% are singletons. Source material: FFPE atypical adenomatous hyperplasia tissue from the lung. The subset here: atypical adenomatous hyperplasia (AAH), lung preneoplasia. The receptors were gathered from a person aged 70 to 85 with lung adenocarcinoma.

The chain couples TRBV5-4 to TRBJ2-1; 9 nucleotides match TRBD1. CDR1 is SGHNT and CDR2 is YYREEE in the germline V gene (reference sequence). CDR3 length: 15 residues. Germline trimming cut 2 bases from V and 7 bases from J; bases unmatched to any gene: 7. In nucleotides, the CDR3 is TGTGCCAGCAGCTTAGGACAGGGGAGCGGGAATGAGCAGTTCTTC. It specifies CASSLGQGSGNEQFF.

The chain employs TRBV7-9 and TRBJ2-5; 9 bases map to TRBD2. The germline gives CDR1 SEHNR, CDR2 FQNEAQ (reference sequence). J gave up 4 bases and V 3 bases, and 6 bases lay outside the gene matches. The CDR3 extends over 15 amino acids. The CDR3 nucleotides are TGTGCCAGCAGCTTCGGTAGCGGGAGTCGAGAGACCCAGTACTTC. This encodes CASSFGSGSRETQYF.

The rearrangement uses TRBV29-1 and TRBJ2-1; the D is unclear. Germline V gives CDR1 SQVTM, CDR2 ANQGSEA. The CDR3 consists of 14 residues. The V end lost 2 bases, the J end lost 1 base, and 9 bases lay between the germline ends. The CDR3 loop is CSVERDSSYNEQFF. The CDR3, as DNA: TGCAGCGTTGAAAGGGATAGTTCCTACAATGAGCAGTTCTTC.

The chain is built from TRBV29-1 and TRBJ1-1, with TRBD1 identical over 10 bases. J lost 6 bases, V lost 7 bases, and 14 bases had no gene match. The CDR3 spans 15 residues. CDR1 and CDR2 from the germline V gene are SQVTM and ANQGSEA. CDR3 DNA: TGCAGCGCCGTAGGACAGGGGGGACTTTGGGCTGAAGCTTTCTTT. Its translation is CSAVGQGGLWAEAFF.

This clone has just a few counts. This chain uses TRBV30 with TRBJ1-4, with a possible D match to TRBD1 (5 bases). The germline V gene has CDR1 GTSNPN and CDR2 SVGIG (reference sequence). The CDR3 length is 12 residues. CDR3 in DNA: TGTGCGGGGGGGAACAGACGTGAAAAACTGTTTTTT. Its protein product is CAGGNRREKLFF.